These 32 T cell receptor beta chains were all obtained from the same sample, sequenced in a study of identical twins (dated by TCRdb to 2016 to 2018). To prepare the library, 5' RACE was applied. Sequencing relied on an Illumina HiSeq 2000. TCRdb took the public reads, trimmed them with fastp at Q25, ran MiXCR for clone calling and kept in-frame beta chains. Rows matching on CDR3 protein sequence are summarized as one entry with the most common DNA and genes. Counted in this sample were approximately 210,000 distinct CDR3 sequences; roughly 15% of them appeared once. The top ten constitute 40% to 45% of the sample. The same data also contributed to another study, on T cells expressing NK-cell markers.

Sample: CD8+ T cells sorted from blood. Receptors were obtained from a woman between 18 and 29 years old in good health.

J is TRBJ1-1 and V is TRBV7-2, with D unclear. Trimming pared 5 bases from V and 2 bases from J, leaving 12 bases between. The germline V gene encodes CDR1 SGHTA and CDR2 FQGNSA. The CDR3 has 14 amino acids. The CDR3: CASSPVGSNTEAFF. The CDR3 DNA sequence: TGTGCCAGCAGCCCTGTAGGATCAAACACTGAAGCTTTCTTT.

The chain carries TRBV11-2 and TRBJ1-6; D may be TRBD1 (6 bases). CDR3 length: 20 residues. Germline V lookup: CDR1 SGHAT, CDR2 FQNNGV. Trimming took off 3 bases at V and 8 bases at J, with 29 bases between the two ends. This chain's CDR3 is CASSFGWLGGGDGGYSPLHF. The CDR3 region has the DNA TGTGCCAGCAGCTTCGGCTGGCTGGGGGGCGGAGATGGCGGATATTCACCCCTCCACTTT.

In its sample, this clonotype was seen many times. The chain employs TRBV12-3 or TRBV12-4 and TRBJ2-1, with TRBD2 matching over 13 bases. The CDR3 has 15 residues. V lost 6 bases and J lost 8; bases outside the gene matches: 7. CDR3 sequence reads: CASSPLAGGPHEQFF. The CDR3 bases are TGTGCCAGCAGCCCACTAGCGGGAGGGCCTCATGAGCAGTTCTTC.

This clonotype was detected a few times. This CDR3 is CAISAPGTEAFF. The CDR3 DNA sequence: TGTGCCATCAGTGCCCCGGGTACTGAAGCTTTCTTT. V gene TRBV10-3 combines with J gene TRBJ1-1; the D is unclear. The CDR3 has 12 amino acids. Germline V CDR1 and CDR2: ENHRY, SYGVKD. V lost 4 bases, J lost 5 bases, and 8 bases lay in between.

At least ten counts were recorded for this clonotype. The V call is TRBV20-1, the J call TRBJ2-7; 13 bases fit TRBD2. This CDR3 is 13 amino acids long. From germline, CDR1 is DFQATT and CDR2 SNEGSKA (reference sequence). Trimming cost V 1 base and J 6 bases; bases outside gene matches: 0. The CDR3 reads CSARGTSGSEQYF. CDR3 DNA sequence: TGCAGTGCTAGAGGGACTAGCGGGAGCGAGCAGTACTTC.

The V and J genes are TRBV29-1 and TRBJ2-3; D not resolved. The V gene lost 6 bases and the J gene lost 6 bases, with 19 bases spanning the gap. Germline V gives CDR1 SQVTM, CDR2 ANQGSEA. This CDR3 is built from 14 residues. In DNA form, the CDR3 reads TGCAGCGTGCCCCCGGGCCGACCTGGGGATACGCAGTATTTT. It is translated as CSVPPGRPGDTQYF.

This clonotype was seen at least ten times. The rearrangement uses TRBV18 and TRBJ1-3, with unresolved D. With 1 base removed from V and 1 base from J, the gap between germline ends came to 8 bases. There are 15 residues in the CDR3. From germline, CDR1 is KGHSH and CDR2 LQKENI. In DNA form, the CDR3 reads TGTGCCAGCTCACCACGTGGGGAGTCTGGAAACACCATATATTTT. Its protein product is CASSPRGESGNTIYF.

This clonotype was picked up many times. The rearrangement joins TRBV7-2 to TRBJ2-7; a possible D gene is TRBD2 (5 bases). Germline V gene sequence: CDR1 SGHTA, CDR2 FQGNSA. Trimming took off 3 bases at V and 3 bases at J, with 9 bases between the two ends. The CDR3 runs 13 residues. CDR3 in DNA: TGTGCCAGCAGCTTCGGGGTAGGCTACGAGCAGTACTTC. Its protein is CASSFGVGYEQYF.

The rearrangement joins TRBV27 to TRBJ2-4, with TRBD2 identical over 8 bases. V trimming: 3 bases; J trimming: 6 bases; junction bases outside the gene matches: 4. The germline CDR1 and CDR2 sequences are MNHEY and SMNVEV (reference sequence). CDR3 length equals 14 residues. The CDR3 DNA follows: TGTGCCAGCAGTTTTGCGGGAGGCGGAAACATTCAGTACTTC. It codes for CASSFAGGGNIQYF.

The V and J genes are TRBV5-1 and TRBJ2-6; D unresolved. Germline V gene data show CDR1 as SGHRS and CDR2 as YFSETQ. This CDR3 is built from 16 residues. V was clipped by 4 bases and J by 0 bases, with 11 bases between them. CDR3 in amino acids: CASSHGPNSGANVLTF. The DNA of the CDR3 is TGCGCCAGCAGCCATGGACCAAACTCTGGGGCCAACGTCCTGACTTTC.

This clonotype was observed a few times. The CDR3 is CASSLGVATADTQYF. CDR3 nucleotide sequence: TGTGCCAGCAGCTTAGGGGTGGCGACCGCAGATACGCAGTATTTT. The chain employs TRBV7-2 and TRBJ2-3; D gene ambiguous. The CDR3 runs to 15 residues. CDR1 is SGHTA and CDR2 is FQGNSA in the germline V gene. V was trimmed by 1 base and J by 4 bases, leaving 12 bases between them. The whole variable domain, filled in from reference TRBV7-2 and TRBJ2-3, reads GAGVSQSPSNKVTEKGKDVELRCDPISGHTALYWYRQSLGQGLEFLIYFQGNSAPDKSGLPSDRFSAERTGGSVSTLTIQRTQQEDSAVYLCASSLGVATADTQYFGPGTRLTVL.

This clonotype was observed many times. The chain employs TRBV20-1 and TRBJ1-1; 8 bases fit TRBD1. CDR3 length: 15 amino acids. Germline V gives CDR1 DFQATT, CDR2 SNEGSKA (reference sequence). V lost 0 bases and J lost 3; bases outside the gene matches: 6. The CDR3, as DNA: TGCAGTGCTAGAGATGGGGACAGGTCCCACACTGAAGCTTTCTTT. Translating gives CSARDGDRSHTEAFF.

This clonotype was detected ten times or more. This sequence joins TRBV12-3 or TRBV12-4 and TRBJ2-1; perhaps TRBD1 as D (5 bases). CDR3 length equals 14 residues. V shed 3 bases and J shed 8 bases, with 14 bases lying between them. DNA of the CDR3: TGTGCCAGCAGTTTCCTAACAGGTCTGGATGAGCAGTTCTTC. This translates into CASSFLTGLDEQFF.

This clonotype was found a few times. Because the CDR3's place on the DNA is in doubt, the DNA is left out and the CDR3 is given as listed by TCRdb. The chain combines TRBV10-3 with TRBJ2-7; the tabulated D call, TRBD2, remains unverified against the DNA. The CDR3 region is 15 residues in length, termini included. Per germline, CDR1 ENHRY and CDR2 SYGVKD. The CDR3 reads CAISEFFGLDYEQYF.

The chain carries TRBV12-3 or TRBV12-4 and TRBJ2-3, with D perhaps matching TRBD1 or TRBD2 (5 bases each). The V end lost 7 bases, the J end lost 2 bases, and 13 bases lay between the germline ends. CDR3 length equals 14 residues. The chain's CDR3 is CASNSGLITDTQYF. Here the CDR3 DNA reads TGTGCCAGCAACTCGGGGCTTATCACAGATACGCAGTATTTT.

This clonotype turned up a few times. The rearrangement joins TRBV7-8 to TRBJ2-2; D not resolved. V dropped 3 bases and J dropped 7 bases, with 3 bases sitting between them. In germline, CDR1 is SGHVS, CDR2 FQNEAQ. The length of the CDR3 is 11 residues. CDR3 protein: CASSFNGELFF. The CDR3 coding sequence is TGTGCCAGCAGCTTTAACGGGGAGCTGTTTTTT. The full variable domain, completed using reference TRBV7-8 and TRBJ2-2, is GAGVSQSPRYKVAKRGQDVALRCDPISGHVSLFWYQQALGQGPEFLTYFQNEAQLDKSGLPSDRFFAERPEGSVSTLKIQRTQQEDSAVYLCASSFNGELFFGEGSRLTVL.

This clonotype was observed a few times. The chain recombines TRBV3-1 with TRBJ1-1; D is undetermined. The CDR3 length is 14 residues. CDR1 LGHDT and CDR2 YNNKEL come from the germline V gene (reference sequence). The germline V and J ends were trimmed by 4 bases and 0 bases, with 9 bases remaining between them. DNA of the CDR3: TGTGCCAGCAGCCCGGGGTTTATGAACACTGAAGCTTTCTTT. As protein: CASSPGFMNTEAFF. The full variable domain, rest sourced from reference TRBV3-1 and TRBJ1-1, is DTAVSQTPKYLVTQMGNDKSIKCEQNLGHDTMYWYKQDSKKFLKIMFSYNNKELIINETVPNRFSPKSPDKAHLNLHINSLELGDSAVYFCASSPGFMNTEAFFGQGTRLTVV.

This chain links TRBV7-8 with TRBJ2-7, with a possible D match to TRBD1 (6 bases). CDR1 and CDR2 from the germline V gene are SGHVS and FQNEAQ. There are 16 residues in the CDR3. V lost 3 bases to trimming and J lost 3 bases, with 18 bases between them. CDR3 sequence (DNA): TGTGCCAGCAGCTTGCATACCGGACAGCGGATCTACGAGCAGTACTTC. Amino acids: CASSLHTGQRIYEQYF.

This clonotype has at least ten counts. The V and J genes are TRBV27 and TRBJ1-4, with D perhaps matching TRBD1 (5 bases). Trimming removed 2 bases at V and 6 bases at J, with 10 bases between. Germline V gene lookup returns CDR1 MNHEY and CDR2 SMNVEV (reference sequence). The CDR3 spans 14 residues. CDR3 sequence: CASSLGRDYEKLFF. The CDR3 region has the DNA TGTGCCAGCAGTTTAGGCAGGGACTATGAAAAACTGTTTTTT.

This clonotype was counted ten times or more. The CDR3 DNA follows: TGCGCCAGCAGCTTGGTCGGGTCCTACGAGCAGTACTTC. Translating gives CASSLVGSYEQYF. The chain has TRBV5-1 and TRBJ2-7; no reliable D call. This CDR3 region has 13 residues. In germline, CDR1 is SGHRS, CDR2 YFSETQ. The V end was cut by 0 bases, the J end by 1 base, with 5 bases between. Using reference TRBV5-1 and TRBJ2-7 for the parts outside the CDR3, the full variable domain is KAGVTQTPRYLIKTRGQQVTLSCSPISGHRSVSWYQQTPGQGLQFLFEYFSETQRNKGNFPGRFSGRQFSNSRSEMNVSTLELGDSALYLCASSLVGSYEQYFGPGTRLTVT.

The CDR3 spells CASSLGPTGELFF. The DNA of the CDR3 is TGTGCCAGCAGCTTAGGTCCGACCGGGGAGCTGTTTTTT. V is TRBV7-9 and J is TRBJ2-2; D remains ambiguous. From germline, CDR1 is SEHNR and CDR2 FQNEAQ (reference sequence). The CDR3 is 13 amino acids. Trimming removed 1 base at V and 5 bases at J, with 5 bases between.

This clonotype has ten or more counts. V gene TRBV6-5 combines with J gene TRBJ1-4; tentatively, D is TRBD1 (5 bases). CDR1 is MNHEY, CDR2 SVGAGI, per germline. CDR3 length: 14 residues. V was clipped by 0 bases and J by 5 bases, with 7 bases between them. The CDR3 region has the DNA TGTGCCAGCAGTTACTCAGGGGAGAATGAAAAACTGTTTTTT. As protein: CASSYSGENEKLFF.

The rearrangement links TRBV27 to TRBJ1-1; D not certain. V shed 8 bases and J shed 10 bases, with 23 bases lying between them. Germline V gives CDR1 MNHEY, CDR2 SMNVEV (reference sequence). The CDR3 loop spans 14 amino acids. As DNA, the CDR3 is TGTGCCAGCGGATCTGGGCTCCGGATGAATGGAGCTTTCTTT. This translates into CASGSGLRMNGAFF.

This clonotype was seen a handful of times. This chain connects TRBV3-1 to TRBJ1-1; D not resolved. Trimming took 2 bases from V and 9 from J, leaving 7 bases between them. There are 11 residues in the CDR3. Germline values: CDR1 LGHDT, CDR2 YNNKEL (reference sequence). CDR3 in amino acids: CASSQLSKAFF. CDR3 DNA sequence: TGTGCCAGCAGCCAACTTTCAAAAGCTTTCTTT.

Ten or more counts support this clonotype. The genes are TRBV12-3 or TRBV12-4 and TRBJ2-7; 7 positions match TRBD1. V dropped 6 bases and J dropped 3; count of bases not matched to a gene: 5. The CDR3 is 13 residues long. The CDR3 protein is CASRTTGYYEQYF. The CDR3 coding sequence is TGTGCCAGCAGGACGACAGGGTACTACGAGCAGTACTTC.

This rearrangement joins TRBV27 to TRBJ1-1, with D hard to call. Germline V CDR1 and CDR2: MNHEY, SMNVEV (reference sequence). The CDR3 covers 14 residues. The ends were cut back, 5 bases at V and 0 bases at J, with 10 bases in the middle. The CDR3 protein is CASSIHSMNTEAFF. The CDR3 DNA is TGTGCCAGCAGTATTCACAGCATGAACACTGAAGCTTTCTTT.

CDR3 protein: CASSDPTPPAKDTQYF. In DNA, the CDR3 is TGTGCCAGCAGCGACCCTACCCCCCCCGCGAAAGATACGCAGTATTTT. The chain links TRBV21-1 to TRBJ2-3; the table assigns TRBD2, which was not confirmed against the DNA. TRBV21-1 is described as a pseudogene. The CDR3 runs 16 residues.

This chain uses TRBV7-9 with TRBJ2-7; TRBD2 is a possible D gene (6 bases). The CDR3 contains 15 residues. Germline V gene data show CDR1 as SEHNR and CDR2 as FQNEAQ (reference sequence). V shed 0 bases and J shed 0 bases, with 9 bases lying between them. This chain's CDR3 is CASSLAGTSSYEQYF. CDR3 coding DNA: TGTGCCAGCAGCTTAGCCGGGACTTCCTCCTACGAGCAGTACTTC.

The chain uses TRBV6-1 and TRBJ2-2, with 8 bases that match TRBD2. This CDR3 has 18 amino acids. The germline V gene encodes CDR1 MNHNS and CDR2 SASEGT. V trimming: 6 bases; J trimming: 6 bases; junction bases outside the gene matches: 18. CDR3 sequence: CASSPASSRGRFAGELFF. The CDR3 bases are TGTGCCAGCAGCCCAGCCTCCTCCCGCGGGAGGTTCGCCGGGGAGCTGTTTTTT.

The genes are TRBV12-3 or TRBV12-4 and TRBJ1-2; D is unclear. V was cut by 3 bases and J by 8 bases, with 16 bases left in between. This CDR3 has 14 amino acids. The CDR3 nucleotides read TGTGCCAGCAGTTTTCTGCCTCCGACCTCCGGCTACACCTTC. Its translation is CASSFLPPTSGYTF.

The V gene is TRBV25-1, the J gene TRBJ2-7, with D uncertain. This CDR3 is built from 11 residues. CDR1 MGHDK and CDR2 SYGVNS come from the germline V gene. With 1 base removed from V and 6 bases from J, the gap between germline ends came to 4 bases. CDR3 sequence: CASSESLEQYF. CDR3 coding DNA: TGTGCCAGCAGTGAATCTCTCGAGCAGTACTTC.

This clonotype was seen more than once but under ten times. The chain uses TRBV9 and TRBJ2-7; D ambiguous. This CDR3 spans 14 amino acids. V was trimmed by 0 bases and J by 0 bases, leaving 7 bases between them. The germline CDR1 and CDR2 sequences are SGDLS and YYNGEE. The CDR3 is CASSVAVGSYEQYF. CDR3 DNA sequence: TGTGCCAGCAGCGTAGCTGTAGGCTCCTACGAGCAGTACTTC.